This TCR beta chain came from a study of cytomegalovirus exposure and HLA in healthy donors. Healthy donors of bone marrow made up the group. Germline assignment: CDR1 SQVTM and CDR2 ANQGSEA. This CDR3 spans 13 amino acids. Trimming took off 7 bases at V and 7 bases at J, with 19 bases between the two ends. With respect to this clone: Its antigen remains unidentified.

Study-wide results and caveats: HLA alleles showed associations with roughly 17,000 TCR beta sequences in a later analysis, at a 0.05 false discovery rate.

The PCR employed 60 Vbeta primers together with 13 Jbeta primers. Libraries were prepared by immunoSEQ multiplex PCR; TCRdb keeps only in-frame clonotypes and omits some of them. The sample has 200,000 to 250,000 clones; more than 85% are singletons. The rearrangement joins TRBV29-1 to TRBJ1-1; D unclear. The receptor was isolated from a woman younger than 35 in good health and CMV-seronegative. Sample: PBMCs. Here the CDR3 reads CSAGSMAGGEAFF. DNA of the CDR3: TGCAGCGCCGGGAGTATGGCAGGAGGTGAAGCTTTCTTT.